One and the same sample provided the 29 T cell receptor beta chains below, sequenced in a study of cytomegalovirus exposure and HLA in healthy donors. Vbeta (60) and Jbeta (13) primers were used in the PCR. Sequenced by immunoSEQ multiplex PCR; TCRdb stores in-frame clones only, minus some. The sample lists 100,000 to 150,000 clones; roughly 74% were seen once. Input material: PBMCs. These receptors originate from a woman in her forties or fifties in good health and CMV-seropositive.

The chain recombines TRBV27 with TRBJ1-5, with TRBD1 identical over 12 bases. Trimming cost V 6 bases and J 7 bases; bases outside gene matches: 7. The CDR3 spans 15 residues. Germline V gene lookup returns CDR1 MNHEY and CDR2 SMNVEV (reference sequence). For the CDR3, the DNA is TGTGCCAGCAGCTGGGGACAGGGGGCCGGGCAGCCCCAGCATTTT. Amino acids: CASSWGQGAGQPQHF.

This rearrangement joins TRBV7-2 to TRBJ1-4, with D perhaps TRBD1 (5 bases). Trimming took off 1 base at V and 8 bases at J, with 17 bases between the two ends. The CDR3 has 16 residues. CDR1 SGHTA and CDR2 FQGNSA come from the germline V gene. In DNA form, the CDR3 reads TGTGCCAGCAGCTTAGGGTACAGGCTAGGGGAAGAAAAACTGTTTTTT. Protein: CASSLGYRLGEEKLFF. The variable domain in full, completed from reference TRBV7-2 and TRBJ1-4, reads GAGVSQSPSNKVTEKGKDVELRCDPISGHTALYWYRQSLGQGLEFLIYFQGNSAPDKSGLPSDRFSAERTGGSVSTLTIQRTQQEDSAVYLCASSLGYRLGEEKLFFGSGTQLSVL.

V is TRBV18 and J is TRBJ1-2; 8 bases are a match to TRBD1. The CDR3 covers 13 residues. Unmatched junction bases numbered 8, after V lost 6 bases and J lost 8 bases. Germline CDR1 is KGHSH and CDR2 is LQKENI. The CDR3 DNA reads as TGTGCCAGCTCGACAGGGGTGAAGGACGGCTACACCTTC. Its protein product is CASSTGVKDGYTF.

The V call is TRBV9, the J call TRBJ1-4; TRBD1 agrees at 7 bases. CDR1 SGDLS and CDR2 YYNGEE come from the germline V gene. V dropped 0 bases and J dropped 6; count of bases not matched to a gene: 2. The CDR3 is 14 amino acids. CDR3 in DNA: TGTGCCAGCAGCGTAGAAGGGACAGATGAAAAACTGTTTTTT. Protein product: CASSVEGTDEKLFF.

The rearrangement links TRBV19 to TRBJ1-1; D is perhaps TRBD1 (6 bases). The germline V and J ends were trimmed by 7 bases and 3 bases, with 12 bases remaining between them. The length of the CDR3 is 13 residues. The V gene's germline CDR1 is LNHDA and CDR2 SQIVND (reference sequence). The CDR3 nucleotides are TGTGCCAGTATCGGACAGTCTGACACTGAAGCTTTCTTT. It yields the protein CASIGQSDTEAFF.

V gene TRBV25-1 combines with J gene TRBJ2-1, with D perhaps matching TRBD1 (7 bases). The CDR3 contains 15 residues. Looked up from germline, CDR1 is MGHDK and CDR2 is SYGVNS. V was clipped by 1 base and J by 12 bases, with 19 bases between them. The CDR3 here is CASSELYRRGLGQFF. CDR3 in DNA: TGTGCCAGCAGTGAATTGTATCGGAGGGGGCTGGGGCAGTTCTTC. The full variable domain, rest sourced from reference TRBV25-1 and TRBJ2-1, is EADIYQTPRYLVIGTGKKITLECSQTMGHDKMYWYQQDPGMELHLIHYSYGVNSTEKGDLSSESTVSRIRTEHFPLTLESARPSHTSQYLCASSELYRRGLGQFFGPGTRLTVL.

The chain joins TRBV6-5 to TRBJ2-7; 8 bases line up with TRBD1. This CDR3 spans 16 amino acids. The trim removed 0 bases at V and 5 bases at J, leaving 9 bases unmatched. Germline CDR1 reads MNHEY; CDR2 reads SVGAGI. The CDR3 here is CASSYSFRQGFHEQYF. DNA of the CDR3: TGTGCCAGCAGTTACTCTTTTCGACAGGGGTTCCACGAGCAGTACTTC.

In its sample, this clone was seen a few times. This chain links TRBV5-1 with TRBJ1-1; D is unclear. This CDR3 is built from 13 residues. Trimming left V 7 bases short and J 5 bases short, with 15 bases between. Germline V CDR1 and CDR2: SGHRS, YFSETQ. CDR3 sequence: CASGRYLDTEAFF. DNA for the CDR3: TGCGCCAGCGGAAGATACCTAGATACTGAAGCTTTCTTT.

This sequence joins TRBV18 and TRBJ1-2, with 8 bases aligning to TRBD1. Germline CDR1 KGHSH, CDR2 LQKENI. V shed 3 bases, J shed 0 bases, and the junction held 6 bases outside the gene matches. The CDR3 loop spans 16 amino acids. In DNA form, the CDR3 reads TGTGCCAGCTCACCGCAAAGACAGGGGACTAACTATGGCTACACCTTC. It encodes CASSPQRQGTNYGYTF.

The chain links TRBV11-2 to TRBJ2-5, with 9 positions matching TRBD2. Germline V gene lookup returns CDR1 SGHAT and CDR2 FQNNGV. With 3 bases clipped from V and 1 base from J, the junction kept 12 bases outside the gene matches. This CDR3 is built from 18 residues. This CDR3 is CASSFKRGAGSLQETQYF. In DNA form, the CDR3 reads TGTGCCAGCAGCTTCAAGCGGGGGGCCGGATCCCTCCAAGAGACCCAGTACTTC.

The V and J genes are TRBV6-1 and TRBJ1-5; possible D gene TRBD1, 5 bases. V lost 4 bases to trimming and J lost 4 bases, with 17 bases between them. The CDR3 contains 16 residues. Germline values: CDR1 MNHNS, CDR2 SASEGT. This CDR3 reads CASSGAAGRANQPQHF. The CDR3 region has the DNA TGTGCCAGCAGTGGAGCCGCAGGGAGGGCAAATCAGCCCCAGCATTTT.

A few counts support this clone. The J gene is TRBJ2-1, the V gene TRBV6-1; 9 bases align to TRBD2. Trimming removed 8 bases from V and 4 bases from J; junction bases left unmatched: 9. CDR1 is MNHNS and CDR2 is SASEGT in the germline V gene. This CDR3 spans 15 amino acids. The CDR3 region is CASGGSSGVYNEQFF. The CDR3 DNA reads as TGTGCCAGCGGGGGTTCTAGCGGGGTTTACAATGAGCAGTTCTTC.

This chain uses TRBV10-3 with TRBJ1-6; no clear D. V dropped 10 bases and J dropped 1 base, with 8 bases sitting between them. Germline CDR1 reads ENHRY; CDR2 reads SYGVKD. The CDR3 is 13 residues long. CDR3 nucleotides: TGTGCCACGACGGGGTCCTATAATTCACCCCTCCACTTT. Translation gives CATTGSYNSPLHF.

J is TRBJ1-2 and V is TRBV7-2, with TRBD1 as a possible D gene (6 bases). With 3 bases removed from V and 4 bases from J, the gap between germline ends came to 12 bases. The CDR3 is 14 amino acids. Germline values: CDR1 SGHTA, CDR2 FQGNSA. CDR3 protein: CASSFTTGPYGYTF. In nucleotides, the CDR3 is TGTGCCAGCAGCTTCACGACAGGACCCTATGGCTACACCTTC.

This clone was counted once. The CDR3 protein is CASSPRDRDSQPQHF. The CDR3, as DNA: TGTGCCAGCAGCCCCCGGGACAGGGATAGTCAGCCCCAGCATTTT. The chain recombines TRBV7-8 with TRBJ1-5; 9 positions match TRBD1. The CDR3 runs to 15 residues. V shed 5 bases, J shed 6 bases, and the junction held 8 bases outside the gene matches. CDR1 and CDR2 from the germline V gene are SGHVS and FQNEAQ.

The chain links TRBV2 to TRBJ2-1, with 12 positions matching TRBD2. V shed 6 bases and J 3 bases; nucleotides not matched to a gene: 3. Germline CDR1 and CDR2: SNHLY and FYNNEI. The CDR3 is 15 residues long. In DNA, the CDR3 is TGTGCCAGCAGAGGACTAGCGGGATTCTACAATGAGCAGTTCTTC. It specifies CASRGLAGFYNEQFF.

This rearrangement joins TRBV7-9 to TRBJ1-5, with 9 bases aligning to TRBD1. V gave up 5 bases and J gave up 4 bases; unmatched junction bases: 6. This CDR3 is 15 amino acids long. Germline assignment: CDR1 SEHNR and CDR2 FQNEAQ (reference sequence). The CDR3 reads CASSPGQGRNQPQHF. The CDR3 coding sequence is TGTGCCAGCAGCCCGGGACAGGGAAGGAATCAGCCCCAGCATTTT.

This clone appeared a few times. V and J are TRBV2 and TRBJ1-2, with 8 bases matching TRBD1. Trimming at V came to 7 bases and at J to 4 bases, leaving 8 bases not matched to a gene. Germline values: CDR1 SNHLY, CDR2 FYNNEI. CDR3 length: 14 amino acids. The DNA for the CDR3 is TGTGCCAGCATGATGGACAGGGTCGGCTATGGCTACACCTTC. Translation gives CASMMDRVGYGYTF.

This clone turned up a few times. The J gene is TRBJ1-6, the V gene TRBV7-2, with a weak D call TRBD1 (5 bases). Germline CDR1 SGHTA, CDR2 FQGNSA. The CDR3 has 15 amino acids. V was trimmed by 1 base and J by 9 bases, leaving 13 bases between them. The CDR3 DNA reads as TGTGCCAGCAGCTTAGAGAAGGGGTTGGTTTCACCCCTCCACTTT. It specifies CASSLEKGLVSPLHF.

The rearrangement joins TRBV6-1 to TRBJ1-1; D not resolved. Germline V CDR1 and CDR2: MNHNS, SASEGT. The ends were cut back, 2 bases at V and 10 bases at J, with 14 bases in the middle. The CDR3 has 13 residues. The CDR3 sequence: CASSEFGGRRAFF. DNA for the CDR3: TGTGCCAGCAGTGAATTTGGAGGGCGGAGAGCTTTCTTT.

The genes are TRBV4-2 and TRBJ2-3; tentatively, D is TRBD1 (6 bases). Germline V gene data show CDR1 as LGHNA and CDR2 as YNFKEQ. V gave up 0 bases and J gave up 1 base, with 11 bases separating them. CDR3 length: 16 amino acids. The CDR3 here is CASSQDARGGTDTQYF. The DNA for the CDR3 is TGTGCCAGCAGCCAAGACGCCAGGGGTGGCACAGATACGCAGTATTTT.

CDR3 DNA sequence: TGTGCCAGCAGAGGGACTAATTGGGGTGAGCAGTTCTTC. Its translation: CASRGTNWGEQFF. V is TRBV6-5 and J is TRBJ2-1, with 7 bases identical to TRBD2. Germline V gene data show CDR1 as MNHEY and CDR2 as SVGAGI. With V trimmed by 6 bases and J by 9 bases, 8 bases remained unmatched. This CDR3 comprises 13 residues.

The V and J genes are TRBV6-4 and TRBJ1-1, with 9 bases that match TRBD1. The trim removed 3 bases at V and 5 bases at J, leaving 13 bases unmatched. The CDR3 consists of 17 residues. Germline lookup yields CDR1 MRHNA and CDR2 SNTAGT. CDR3 sequence: CASSDYSAGQGYTEAFF. The CDR3 coding sequence is TGTGCCAGCAGTGATTATTCGGCCGGACAGGGGTATACTGAAGCTTTCTTT.

This clone turned up a few times. The chain couples TRBV18 to TRBJ1-5, with D possibly matching TRBD1 (5 bases). The CDR3 is 15 residues long. V lost 4 bases, J lost 5 bases, and 15 bases lay in between. Germline V gene sequence: CDR1 KGHSH, CDR2 LQKENI. The CDR3 DNA is TGTGCCAGCTCACTCCTTGCAGGGTGGGATCAGCCCCAGCATTTT. This encodes CASSLLAGWDQPQHF. The full variable domain, completed using reference TRBV18 and TRBJ1-5, is NAGVMQNPRHLVRRRGQEARLRCSPMKGHSHVYWYRQLPEEGLKFMVYLQKENIIDESGMPKERFSAEFPKEGPSILRIQQVVRGDSAAYFCASSLLAGWDQPQHFGDGTRLSIL.

The chain carries TRBV4-2 and TRBJ2-3; no clear D. Trimming shortened V by 0 bases and J by 3 bases, and 4 bases separated the two germline ends. From germline, CDR1 is LGHNA and CDR2 YNFKEQ. CDR3 length: 13 residues. As DNA, the CDR3 is TGTGCCAGCAGCCAAGATCCTACAGATACGCAGTATTTT. This encodes CASSQDPTDTQYF.

The chain links TRBV5-1 to TRBJ1-2; unclear D gene. Per germline, CDR1 SGHRS and CDR2 YFSETQ. The CDR3 runs to 13 residues. V was trimmed by 3 bases and J by 1 base, leaving 7 bases between them. This chain's CDR3 is CASSYVSNYGYTF. CDR3 nucleotides: TGCGCCAGCAGCTACGTCAGTAACTATGGCTACACCTTC.

The V and J genes are TRBV6-1 and TRBJ2-1, with TRBD2 as a possible D gene (5 bases). This CDR3 has 14 residues. Germline values: CDR1 MNHNS, CDR2 SASEGT. Trimming stripped 8 bases from V and 2 bases from J, with 13 bases between. Here the CDR3 DNA reads TGTGCCAGCTTTAATCGACTAACCTACAATGAGCAGTTCTTC. It is translated as CASFNRLTYNEQFF.

The chain uses TRBV5-5 and TRBJ2-7; perhaps TRBD2 as D (6 bases). The CDR3 loop spans 14 amino acids. Trimming removed 7 bases from V and 3 bases from J, with 17 bases in between. Germline CDR1 SGHKS, CDR2 YYEKEE (reference sequence). This chain's CDR3 is CASAPGLTIYEQYF. In DNA, the CDR3 is TGTGCCAGCGCACCGGGACTTACTATCTACGAGCAGTACTTC.

This clone appeared a single time. V and J are TRBV28 and TRBJ2-1; no clear D. Germline lookup yields CDR1 MDHEN and CDR2 SYDVKM. Trimming stripped 5 bases from V and 0 bases from J, with 14 bases between. The CDR3 is 16 amino acids. CDR3 amino acids: CASSPVLRSSYNEQFF. As DNA, the CDR3 is TGTGCCAGCAGTCCGGTCCTCCGTAGCTCCTACAATGAGCAGTTCTTC. Full variable domain (outside the CDR3, taken from reference TRBV28 and TRBJ2-1): DVKVTQSSRYLVKRTGEKVFLECVQDMDHENMFWYRQDPGLGLRLIYFSYDVKMKEKGDIPEGYSVSREKKERFSLILESASTNQTSMYLCASSPVLRSSYNEQFFGPGTRLTVL.